This T cell receptor beta chain is drawn from a study of T cell repertoires in cytomegalovirus infection (dated by TCRdb to the late 2010s). Turning to the overall study: Alongside well-studied HLA-B-restricted epitopes, the peptide stimulations were aimed at recently identified HLA-C-restricted CMV epitopes, whose presentation resists viral immunomodulation. The HLA type of each donor mattered for the analysis, because public TCR beta signatures pointed to carriage of CMV infection along with the matching HLA type.

This clonotype was counted a few times. Its antigen is still unknown. No much larger clone is present one base from it, and per-base qualities are unavailable. Inclusive of the bounding cysteine and phenylalanine, the CDR3 is 16 residues long. The kept DNA is CDR3 alone, 48 bases in frame from the first base. At the junction V is shortened by 4 bases and J by 3 bases, with 16 bases in between. The germline V gene encodes CDR1 LGHNA and CDR2 YNFKEQ. General study outcomes and caveats: Carriers of CMV infection plus the relevant HLA type were discriminated by the cumulative frequency of public TCR beta family members in the study cohort and in an independent roughly 340-donor cohort. The ex vivo response was dominated by HLA-C-restricted CMV-specific TCR beta clonotypes, and the single most frequent clonotype in two of eight donors was supplied by these HLA-C-restricted clonotypes.

Explained via the paper, the treatment or condition label denotes: in vitro stimulation with specific CMV peptide epitopes to enrich CMV-specific T cells. Sequencing was performed on an Illumina HiSeq 1500. TCRdb reworked the public reads: Q25 trimming with fastp, MiXCR clone assembly, productive beta chains retained. Duplicate CDR3 protein sequences are folded into a single record with the most common DNA and genes. In all, the sample holds 360,000 or so distinct CDR3 sequences, and 34% of those were seen once. Of the sample, less than 15% falls within the top ten clones. The chain links TRBV4-2 with TRBJ1-3; the D region possibly corresponds to TRBD1 (6 bases align). The clonotype originates from a human donor in good health (CMV status not recorded). Some clones in this sample may be carry-over from other donors' samples. The input for sequencing was cultured PBMCs, taken from culture after CMV antigen stimulation. The CDR3 protein: CASSPLRDTYGNTIYF. The sequenced DNA is TGTGCCAGCAGCCCACTCCGGGACACATATGGAAACACCATATATTTT.